This T cell receptor beta chain was observed in a study of CD8 T cells in ankylosing spondylitis. This clonotype showed up many times. The germline V gene encodes CDR1 SGHRS and CDR2 YFSETQ. The CDR3 is 13 residues long. With 2 bases removed from V and 3 bases from J, the gap between germline ends came to 7 bases. Making the TCR beta libraries involved quantitative 5'-RACE with molecular barcodes. TCRdb re-analysed the 5' RACE reads in MiXCR, keeping a single row per CDR3 protein. Counted here are some 140,000 distinct CDR3 sequences, approximately 8.4% occurring once; the ten biggest clones make up approximately 7%.

The source material was synovial fluid, either unsorted or a sorted T cell fraction (not recorded which). The chain couples TRBV5-1 to TRBJ2-3; D is uncertain. The TCR was taken from a male donor with ankylosing spondylitis. The CDR3 reads CASSFGVTDTQYF. The CDR3 region has the DNA TGCGCCAGCAGCTTTGGGGTAACAGATACGCAGTATTTT. Full variable domain (rest looked up from reference TRBV5-1 and TRBJ2-3): KAGVTQTPRYLIKTRGQQVTLSCSPISGHRSVSWYQQTPGQGLQFLFEYFSETQRNKGNFPGRFSGRQFSNSRSEMNVSTLELGDSALYLCASSFGVTDTQYFGPGTRLTVL.